A selection of T cell receptor beta chains follows, all from one sample in a study of identical twins. Via MiXCR, TCRdb re-called the 5' RACE reads, giving one row per CDR3 protein. This repertoire shows roughly 700,000 distinct CDR3 sequences, 8.5% to 9% found once; its top ten account for 0.75% to 1%. The sample also formed part of further work on yellow fever vaccine responses in identical twins.

Sequencing was done on a sample of PBMCs. Receptors originate from a woman aged 18-29 years in good health. CDR3s leave out the opening cysteine and the closing phenylalanine or tryptophan.

J	V	CDR3
TRBJ2-1	TRBV6-2/TRBV6-3	ASSYFQGARYNEQF
TRBJ2-5	TRBV5-1	ASSLRVAGDQETQY
TRBJ2-1	TRBV11-1	ASTTSGMRGSSYNEQF
TRBJ2-6	TRBV20-1	SATQRTGGWAGANVLT
TRBJ2-7	TRBV11-2	ASSLGPFSYEQY
TRBJ2-1	TRBV12-3/TRBV12-4	ASSPTGDEQF
TRBJ2-5	TRBV5-1	ASSPLTGRETQY
TRBJ1-2	TRBV27	ASSRDKANYGYT
TRBJ2-2	TRBV9	ASSTAGTNTGELF
TRBJ2-3	TRBV4-2	ASSPQQQGRTDTQY
TRBJ2-3	TRBV5-6	ASSFNRGQSTDTQY
TRBJ2-7	TRBV5-1	ASSRTNSSSYEQY
TRBJ2-1	TRBV29-1	SVELGWDEQF
TRBJ2-4	TRBV7-9	ASSPLRDRSNIQY
TRBJ2-7	TRBV7-9	ASSPGQGSQNYEQY
TRBJ1-1	TRBV9	ASTSVRNTEAF
TRBJ2-1	TRBV9	ASSVSGNSYNEQF
TRBJ1-5	TRBV12-3/TRBV12-4	ASSRSLGFYSNQPQH
TRBJ1-6	TRBV29-1	SARVSGSRDSPLH
TRBJ1-1	TRBV28	ASSLDEGGDTEAF
TRBJ2-1	TRBV6-2/TRBV6-3	ASSYGVGLSNEQF
TRBJ2-7	TRBV20-1	SALPGSSYEQY
TRBJ2-3	TRBV28	ASSSQHTDTQY
TRBJ2-1	TRBV7-2	ASSLRAGGDEQF
TRBJ2-1	TRBV20-1	SASHIGEQF
TRBJ2-2	TRBV15	ATSPRWTGGKNTGELF
TRBJ2-5	TRBV29-1	SVRASEQTQY
TRBJ2-7	TRBV7-9	ASSLLGTVKGYEQY
TRBJ2-4	TRBV27	ASSGGLGAKNIQY
TRBJ2-5	TRBV7-9	ASSSQSSAKSGTQY
TRBJ1-2	TRBV7-8	ASSSLRQGVGYT
TRBJ2-7	TRBV6-1	ASRRTDRYEQY
TRBJ1-1	TRBV12-3/TRBV12-4	ASSSAGTGATEAF
TRBJ2-7	TRBV13	ASSLRRTGDEQY
TRBJ2-5	TRBV4-2	ASSQGLAGNLGETQY
TRBJ2-7	TRBV5-1	ASSLDGVSYEQY
TRBJ2-6	TRBV29-1	SVRQGFSGANVLT
TRBJ1-5	TRBV6-1	ASSEQATNQPQH
TRBJ2-3	TRBV12-3/TRBV12-4	ASSLPTSGYSTDTQY
TRBJ2-7	TRBV5-6	ASSLVRGPGEQY
TRBJ2-6	TRBV10-3	AISENRGGASSSGANVLT
TRBJ1-5	TRBV10-3	AIIPGEGGNQPQH
TRBJ2-3	TRBV29-1	SHDRGRTDTQY
TRBJ2-1	TRBV24-1	ATSAPNAPLNNEQF
TRBJ2-1	TRBV7-2	ASSLVGSSSYNEQF
TRBJ2-3	TRBV6-1	ASTAGGGATDTQY
TRBJ2-5	TRBV11-2	ASRGSRRVLETQY
TRBJ2-1	TRBV15	ATSRDGLAGNEQF
TRBJ2-3	TRBV7-2	ASSSQRGATDTQY
TRBJ2-5	TRBV7-7	ASSHRDPSKETQY
TRBJ1-5	TRBV19	ASSPTEYSNQPQH
TRBJ2-1	TRBV4-3	ASSRTSGRYVEQF
TRBJ2-2	TRBV29-1	SVTNTGELF
TRBJ2-7	TRBV7-9	ASSPWPGEQY
TRBJ2-7	TRBV7-2	ASSYTGTGGYYEQY
TRBJ2-5	TRBV6-5	ASSSGGGRRETQY
TRBJ1-1	TRBV7-9	ASSPSTMNTEAF
TRBJ2-3	TRBV7-9	ASSLFPPHLSTDTQY
TRBJ2-7	TRBV20-1	SARDPGKGGYEQY
TRBJ1-1	TRBV25-1	ASSETFITGDQSTEAF